The clone carrying this T cell receptor beta chain was detected only a few times. Patients chosen for sequencing had CD8+CD57+ cells that had expanded, as shown by flow cytometry. The sample originates from a study of CD8+CD57+ T cells in acquired aplastic anemia. CDR1 is GTSNPN and CDR2 is SVGIG in the germline V gene (reference sequence). V lost 3 bases, J lost 4 bases, and 9 bases lay in between. This CDR3 has 12 amino acids. For CDR3 and TCR beta VDJ profiling, genomic DNA was the template used. Each CDR3 protein gets one entry after TCRdb re-called the reads with MiXCR. Among 150,000 to 200,000 distinct CDR3 sequences listed, 40% to 60% were seen once.

What was sequenced was sorted CD4+, CD8+, or CD8+CD57+ T cells (not recorded which) from PBMCs. V usage is TRBV30 and J usage is TRBJ1-1; D is uncertain. This TCR derives from a human donor with aplastic anemia. CDR3 sequence (DNA): TGTGCCTGGAGCTACCGCAGCACTGAAGCTTTCTTT. Translated: CAWSYRSTEAFF. The whole variable domain, filled in from reference TRBV30 and TRBJ1-1, reads SQTIHQWPATLVQPVGSPLSLECTVEGTSNPNLYWYRQAAGRGLQLLFYSVGIGQISSEVPQNLSASRPQDRQFILSSKKLLLSDSGFYLCAWSYRSTEAFFGQGTRLTVV.